Listed below are T cell receptor beta chains from one sample, sequenced in a study of cytomegalovirus exposure and HLA in healthy donors. Profiled with immunoSEQ multiplex PCR; TCRdb holds only in-frame clones, not every one. In the table there are about 120,000 clones, around 80% of which are singletons. Material for sequencing was PBMCs. The receptor set was obtained from a man aged 30-40 years in good health and CMV-seronegative. CDR3s include the opening cysteine and the closing phenylalanine or tryptophan. Fields, in order: V gene, J gene, clone size, D gene, CDR3 DNA, CDR3 protein. The D gene is left open where the match is weak. Part of the rows lack a size; the others show once, few, many or a class for expanded clones.

v_call: TRBV19
j_call: TRBJ2-7
clone_size: .
d_call: TRBD1
cdr3_nt: TGTGCCAGTAGTATAGAAGGGACAGCCGTCGAGCAGTACTTC
cdr3_aa: CASSIEGTAVEQYF

v_call: TRBV19
j_call: TRBJ2-2
clone_size: .
d_call: .
cdr3_nt: TGTGCCAGTAGTATATGGCGGGTAGGGCACACCGGGGAGCTGTTTTTT
cdr3_aa: CASSIWRVGHTGELFF

v_call: TRBV6-6
j_call: TRBJ2-4
clone_size: .
d_call: TRBD2
cdr3_nt: TGTGCCAGCAGTTACGGGACTAGCACTAACATTCAGTACTTC
cdr3_aa: CASSYGTSTNIQYF

v_call: TRBV5-6
j_call: TRBJ2-5
clone_size: few
d_call: TRBD1
cdr3_nt: TGTGCCAGCAGCTTTCGGACAGGGCCCCAAGAGACCCAGTACTTC
cdr3_aa: CASSFRTGPQETQYF

v_call: TRBV4-2
j_call: TRBJ2-7
clone_size: .
d_call: TRBD2
cdr3_nt: TGTGCCAGCAGCCAAGCTAGCGGGGGTCCTAACTACGAGCAGTACTTC
cdr3_aa: CASSQASGGPNYEQYF

v_call: TRBV25-1
j_call: TRBJ2-7
clone_size: .
d_call: .
cdr3_nt: TGTGCCAGCAGTCCCCTAGGGGCAGGGGGGGAGCAGTACTTC
cdr3_aa: CASSPLGAGGEQYF

v_call: TRBV19
j_call: TRBJ2-3
clone_size: .
d_call: .
cdr3_nt: TGTGCCAGTAGAAGAGGGAAGTTCACAGATACGCAGTATTTT
cdr3_aa: CASRRGKFTDTQYF

v_call: TRBV5-1
j_call: TRBJ2-3
clone_size: .
d_call: TRBD2
cdr3_nt: TGCGCCAGCAGCTCGACTAGCGGGGCAGATACGCAGTATTTT
cdr3_aa: CASSSTSGADTQYF

v_call: TRBV28
j_call: TRBJ2-3
clone_size: .
d_call: TRBD2
cdr3_nt: TGTGCCAGCAGGGGGAGCGGGGCAAACACAGATACGCAGTATTTT
cdr3_aa: CASRGSGANTDTQYF

v_call: TRBV7-8
j_call: TRBJ2-7
clone_size: .
d_call: .
cdr3_nt: TGTGCCAGCAGCTTGACAGGTTACTACGAGCAGTACTTC
cdr3_aa: CASSLTGYYEQYF

v_call: TRBV7-2
j_call: TRBJ2-5
clone_size: .
d_call: TRBD2
cdr3_nt: TGTGCCAGCAGCTTAGGGCCTAGCGGGGGACAAGAGACCCAGTACTTC
cdr3_aa: CASSLGPSGGQETQYF

v_call: TRBV9
j_call: TRBJ1-3
clone_size: .
d_call: TRBD1
cdr3_nt: TGTGCCAGCAGCGTAGTGGGGACAGGGAGCTCTGGAAACACCATATATTTT
cdr3_aa: CASSVVGTGSSGNTIYF

v_call: TRBV4-2
j_call: TRBJ2-2
clone_size: .
d_call: TRBD2
cdr3_nt: TGTGCCAGCAGCCCCCGGGGGGGCGGCGGGGAGCTGTTTTTT
cdr3_aa: CASSPRGGGGELFF

v_call: TRBV18
j_call: TRBJ2-1
clone_size: once
d_call: TRBD2
cdr3_nt: TGTGCCAGCTCACCACGGACTAGCGGGAGGGGGGACAATGAGCAGTTCTTC
cdr3_aa: CASSPRTSGRGDNEQFF

v_call: TRBV7-2
j_call: TRBJ1-1
clone_size: .
d_call: .
cdr3_nt: TGTGCCAGCAGCAGGGACATCACGAACACTGAAGCTTTCTTT
cdr3_aa: CASSRDITNTEAFF

v_call: TRBV6-6
j_call: TRBJ2-7
clone_size: .
d_call: .
cdr3_nt: TGTGCCAGCAGTTACTCGAATAACAGGTTCTACGAGCAGTACTTC
cdr3_aa: CASSYSNNRFYEQYF